Reported below is one TCR beta chain. Its matching antigen is unknown. These donors were members of the approximately 110-subject validation cohort, a group separate from the roughly 670-subject first cohort. TCRdb's table, derived via immunoSEQ multiplex PCR, lists solely in-frame clones and lacks some. Of over 60,000 clones in the sample, around 95% are singletons; the top ten hold roughly 2.3%. This specimen belongs to a study of cytomegalovirus exposure and HLA in healthy donors. The CDR3 totals 16 residues. CDR1 SGDLS and CDR2 YYNGEE come from the germline V gene. Trimming took 3 bases from V and 2 from J, leaving 15 bases between them. Findings of the study overall: In vitro, three CMV-associated chains proved specific for CMV antigens. According to a subsequent analysis, TCR clusters identified in the first cohort showed a tendency to co-occur across the approximately 130 validation repertoires. The study flagged about 150 TCR beta chains as cytomegalovirus-associated.

This TCR derives from a man between 18 and 35 years old in good health and CMV-seronegative. Sequenced material: PBMCs. The chain carries TRBV9 and TRBJ2-1; D is unresolved. The DNA of the CDR3 is TGTGCCAGCAGCGAGCTGGAGTCCCAACCCTACAATGAGCAGTTCTTC. Its protein is CASSELESQPYNEQFF.